This T cell receptor (beta chain) was sequenced for a study of cytomegalovirus exposure and HLA in healthy donors. As for this clone: Its target is unknown.

In the PCR, 60 Vbeta and 13 Jbeta primers were used. Sequencing used immunoSEQ multiplex PCR; TCRdb keeps in-frame clones, though not all of them. The sample includes hundreds of thousands of clones, over 65% of them seen just once. Study results and limitations: Trimming of TCR beta V- and J-genes showed a link, identified in a later analysis, to a missense DCLRE1C variant. A later look showed TCR association rates differing by HLA locus, highest for DRB1 and lowest for HLA-C. The Asian-associated ancestry cluster reportedly had fewer N-insertions than the roughly 720-donor mean in a later analysis.

Donors counted as nominally healthy when sampled, yet unrecorded immune exposures were likely. V shed 3 bases, J shed 6 bases, and the junction held 4 bases outside the gene matches. The germline CDR1 and CDR2 sequences are SEHNR and FQNEAQ (reference sequence). CDR3 length equals 15 residues. The V and J genes are TRBV7-9 and TRBJ2-3; 12 bases are a match to TRBD2. The receptor was isolated from a woman aged 55-69 years in good health and CMV-seropositive. Sequencing input: PBMCs. The CDR3 region is CASSFRLAGDDTQYF. CDR3 coding DNA: TGTGCCAGCAGCTTCCGACTAGCGGGGGATGATACGCAGTATTTT.